These T cell receptor beta chains were read from a single sample in a study of identical twins. TCRdb re-called the 5' RACE reads through MiXCR, storing one row per CDR3 protein. The table lists some 1,700,000 distinct CDR3 sequences, around 33% of them singletons, with more than 0.25% in the top ten. The sample was cord blood. These receptor sequences come from a newborn girl in good health. Both conserved end residues are part of each CDR3. Clone size, where shown, is once, few, many, or a class for clones that have expanded.

v_gene | abundance | CDR3aa
TRBV20-1 | few | CSVRKQGYEQYF
TRBV29-1 | . | CSVLWASGQPMNTEAFF
TRBV16 | . | CASSQDIQGGDEQYF
TRBV5-1 | . | CVSSLGTLSSYEQYF
TRBV27 | once | CASSFTETNTEAFF
TRBV9 | . | CASSVGRTTANTEAFF
TRBV6-1 | . | CASSFRGQGNGYTF
TRBV7-2 | . | CASSLAGGYRAKNIQYF
TRBV6-1 | few | CASSEVGGQGRGYTF
TRBV28 | few | CASTLGTSGSYEQYF
TRBV4-1 | . | CASSQNGHGRANYTF
TRBV19 | . | CASSIGSVKDEQYF
TRBV28 | . | CASSGDTYGYTF
TRBV7-2 | many | CASSLAGLGGAKNIQYF
TRBV6-1 | few | CASSPFYLYGTSGYNEQFF
TRBV29-1 | few | CSVTGLNEQFF
TRBV6-6 | few | CASSYSSGGPHNEQFF
TRBV5-1 | . | CASSLAGGGRNTEAFF
TRBV10-3 | . | CAISESTSGRFTGELFF
TRBV5-6 | . | CASSVQGTSYNEQFF
TRBV25-1 | . | CASRGTQIYNEQFF
TRBV11-2 | . | CASSAQSGTGALYGYTF
TRBV20-1 | . | CSATGQRYNEQFF
TRBV7-9 | many | CASSPLVTDTQYF
TRBV15 | few | CATSRGTYEQYF
TRBV5-1 | few | CASSSRQGATDTQYF
TRBV7-2 | . | CASSLGYRSSYNPPLHF
TRBV6-5 | . | CVSSNAAGDPTDTQYF
TRBV11-1 | . | CASSPHRAQEAQYF
TRBV2 | few | CASIVSSGRNYNEQFF
TRBV28 | few | CASSLTMSGYTF
TRBV20-1 | . | CSATEGIWGQYF
TRBV20-1 | . | CSAKEDASSYNEQFF
TRBV29-1 | few | CSVEGLGLAIETQYF
TRBV27 | few | CASSLSERSYEQYF
TRBV20-1 | . | CSAAGTSFETQYF
TRBV6-1 | few | CASSEARGAYNEQFF